This entry features one T cell receptor beta chain sequence. This clone's antigen is unknown. The read falls 3 residues short of the CDR3 end, and the missing part is taken from the germline J gene. Diagnosis of CVID followed standard criteria, namely serum IgG, IgA and/or IgM below the normal range together with specific antibody deficiency. There were some 46 subjects in the CVID group (around 29 male and around 15 female), ranging in age from roughly 8 to 64 years, with a mean age of about 42. Most CVID patients and most healthy controls were of Caucasian heritage. All CVID subjects had received replacement immunoglobulin therapy for at least one year at the time of study participation. When blood was collected, none of the CVID subjects were ill or on immunomodulatory or immunosuppressive medication. From each donor, 5 to 8 ml of heparinized peripheral whole blood was collected. TCRbeta CDR3 repertoires were sequenced from genomic DNA of adults with common variable immune deficiency (CVID) and healthy adult controls. Diluted blood was subjected to density centrifugation over Hypaque 1077 or Ficoll-Paque for isolation of peripheral blood mononuclear cells. Genomic DNA was obtained from unsorted mononuclear cells using either Qiagen column purification or a centrifugation-based method.

For sequencing input, CVID and control samples contributed equivalent amounts of genomic DNA. For every sample, a 60 bp segment covering the rearranged TCRbeta CDR3 region was amplified and then sequenced. The immunoSEQ assay, a bias-corrected multiplex PCR combined with high-throughput sequencing, was used to amplify TCRbeta. The authors' analysis ran thus. Each unique nucleotide sequence was treated as a clone and annotated with V, D and J genes, copy number and frequency. Sequences were labeled productive if in frame, and non-productive if out of frame or containing stop codons. As previously described, clonality was calculated on the basis of Shannon's entropy. The predicted amino acid sequences of productive clones were used to derive the mean CDR3 Kyte-Doolittle hydropathy. The R hclust function was used to hierarchically cluster scaled V gene usage with Manhattan distance and complete linkage. Sharing of clones by CDR3 amino acid sequence was evaluated by resampling 12 repertoires per group over 100 rounds. The repertoires were searched for 65 to 85 published EBV-specific TCRbeta sequences and some 230 published CMV-specific TCRbeta sequences. A couple of CVID samples that yielded fewer than 10,000 sequences were excluded from the analysis, so 35 to 50 CVID repertoires were retained. TCRdb retrieved this table from immuneACCESS and kept in-frame rearrangements only. Not all clones are present; in checked studies, unresolved V genes account for under half, and no reason is known for the remainder. From that table come the V and J calls and clone size; the DNA was used to work out D and trimming. For this sample, tens of thousands of clones appear and none is a singleton. 3% to 5% of the sample comes from the top ten.

Trimming leaves V shorter by 5 bases and J shorter by 4 bases, with the junction holding 8 bases beyond the gene matches. From cysteine to phenylalanine, the CDR3 is 14 amino acids long. The 33 bases shown cover part of the CDR3, and their frame starts at base 1. The germline V gene (reference sequence) gives CDR1 as LNHDA and CDR2 as SQIVND. This specimen comes from a study of T cell clonality in common variable immunodeficiency (dated by TCRdb to the mid-2010s). Beyond this particular receptor, the publication reports: CVID TCRbeta sequences reportedly showed fewer deletions and N-nucleotide insertions and lacked highly modified clones with 13 or more V deletions. Compared with healthy controls, CVID subjects showed increased TCRbeta clonality (t-test p = 0.018), a feature most characteristic of about a third of subjects. Healthy controls shared more TCRbeta clones with each other than CVID subjects shared among themselves (p < 0.0001). Even though DNA input was the same, control samples had an average of around 81,000 unique sequences each, compared with about 32,000 in CVID samples. It was noted by the authors that sequencing of the repertoires of T cell subpopulations would be needed to clarify the cause of the increased clonality in CVID. Patient heterogeneity within the CVID cohort put limits on correlating repertoire features with clinical complications.

Sequenced sample: peripheral blood mononuclear cells. The clonotype was recovered from a human donor with common variable immunodeficiency. The chain links TRBV19 with TRBJ2-7, and 7 junctional nucleotides match TRBD1. For the CDR3, the sequence is CASSPGTEIYEQYF. The CDR3 DNA, read in part, is TGTGCCAGTAGTCCCGGGACAGAAATTTACGAG.